Listed here is a single T cell receptor (beta chain). No antigen is known for it. No base quality information exists; no much larger clone differs at one position. This entry comes from a study of blood T cell repertoires in COVID-19 (TCRdb year 2020). Some background on the complete study: Collaborator samples came from the United States, Italy and Spain and covered acute and convalescent phases of COVID-19. The prospective study material was composed of cDNA or gDNA derived from T cells, B-cell-depleted T cells, or PBMCs. The dataset comprised deeply sampled blood TCRbeta repertoires from subjects exposed to, actively infected with, or recovered from COVID-19. The repertoires were made available in a free public database intended to serve as a resource for research on the immune response to SARS-CoV-2. The samples were drawn from the first 160 participants of the ongoing ImmuneRACE study and from 1,200 or so subjects provided by 6 global collaborators. The sample metadata nearly always contained a de-identified subject ID, COVID-19 status, age in years and sex. Where HLA class I and class II types were available, the types were taken from metadata supplied by the sample provider, not from assay-based typing.

Deletion took 4 bases off V and 7 bases off J, with a span of 14 bases between the germline ends. CDR1 and CDR2 are drawn from the germline V gene: SGHTA, FQGNSA. Reading from cysteine to phenylalanine, the CDR3 counts 14 amino acids. The DNA shown is the 42-base CDR3, in frame from base 1. TCRbeta CDR3 regions were amplified from genomic DNA by means of the immunoSEQ Assay, a bias-controlled multiplex PCR. Processing in the source paper ran as follows. The number of nucleated cells in each sample was estimated from the amplification of reference gene primers within the assay. To quantify the absolute abundance of each unique TCRbeta CDR3 rearrangement, sequence reads were collapsed and filtered. For each sample, productive Simpson clonality was calculated as the square root of Simpson's diversity index over productive rearrangements. TCRdb obtained this table from immuneACCESS and retained in-frame rearrangements with V and J assigned. These tables miss some clones; where compared with another copy, unresolved V genes account for less than half of the shortfall, and the remainder is unexplained. That table gives V, J and clone size, and the DNA gave D and trimming. The table for this sample lists some 150,000 clones; about 80% of them were counted only once. The ten biggest clones cover 6% of the sample.

The full study reports these points: The amount of clinical and demographic metadata varied by source and participant and was provided uncurated.

Participants in the prospective study were aged roughly 18 to 100 years, lived in more than 20 United States geographic areas, and enrolled through a virtual design. To assign participants to cohorts, the prospective study relied on clinical history that participants themselves reported in a screening survey and a study questionnaire. For ImmuneRACE Cohort 3, a participant was defined as recovered based on two consecutive negative NP/OP PCR tests, clearance by a healthcare professional, or resolution of symptoms. In the prospective study, whole blood, serum and a nasopharyngeal or oropharyngeal swab were collected from each participant by mobile phlebotomists. Additional blood draws and questionnaires over an approximately two-month period could optionally be provided by prospective study participants. Before DNA extraction, blood samples from the prospective study were shipped at room temperature or frozen.

What was sequenced was PBMCs or T cells enriched from blood (not recorded which). The source is a woman in her forties or fifties who had recovered from COVID-19. The receptor chain draws on TRBV7-2 and TRBJ1-5; the D segment could be TRBD1, given 6 matching bases. The nucleotides are TGTGCCAGCAGCTGGGGGGGGCCAGGACAGCCCCAGCATTTT. It encodes CASSWGGPGQPQHF.